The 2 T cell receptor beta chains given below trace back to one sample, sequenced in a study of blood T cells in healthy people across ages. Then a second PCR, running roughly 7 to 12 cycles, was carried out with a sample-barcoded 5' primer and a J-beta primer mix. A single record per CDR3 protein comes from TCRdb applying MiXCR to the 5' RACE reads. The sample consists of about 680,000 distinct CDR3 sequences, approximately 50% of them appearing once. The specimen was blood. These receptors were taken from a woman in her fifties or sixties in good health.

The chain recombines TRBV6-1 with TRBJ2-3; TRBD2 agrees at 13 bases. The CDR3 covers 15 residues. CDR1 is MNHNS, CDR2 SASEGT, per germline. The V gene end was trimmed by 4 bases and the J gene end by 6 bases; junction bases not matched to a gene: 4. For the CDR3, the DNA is TGTGCCAGCAGTGGGACTAGCGGGAGTTCCGATACGCAGTATTTT. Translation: CASSGTSGSSDTQYF.

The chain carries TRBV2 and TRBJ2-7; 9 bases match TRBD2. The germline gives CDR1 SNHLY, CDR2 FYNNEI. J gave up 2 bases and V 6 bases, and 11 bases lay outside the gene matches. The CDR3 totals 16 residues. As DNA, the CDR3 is TGTGCCAGCAGACCCACCGACCTAGCGGGACCCTACGAGCAGTACTTC. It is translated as CASRPTDLAGPYEQYF.